This T cell receptor (beta chain) was captured by sequencing in a study of shared clonotypes between healthy human individuals. Trimming stripped 4 bases from V and 5 bases from J, with 15 bases between. The CDR3 spans 14 residues. CDR1 and CDR2 (germline): SGHRS, YFSETQ. This clone has ten or more counts. Measured with immunoSEQ multiplex PCR; TCRdb has only the in-frame clones, and not every one. The repertoire holds about 680,000 clones, 73% seen once, with 1.5% to 2% in the top ten. V gene TRBV5-1 combines with J gene TRBJ1-2; TRBD1 is a possible D gene (6 bases). The clonotype was recovered from a woman aged 25 to 39 in good health. Material: memory CD4+ T cells sorted from blood. Subset: CD45RA-negative fraction. CDR3 sequence reads: CASSRSGQSYGYTF. Written as DNA, the CDR3 is TGCGCCAGCAGCCGCAGTGGACAGTCATATGGCTACACCTTC.